The next 10 T cell receptor beta chains were all read from a single sample in a study of monozygotic twins with inflammatory bowel disease. TCRdb re-called the 5' RACE reads; one entry per CDR3 protein, DNA not given. Its table lists 110,000 to 150,000 distinct CDR3 sequences. Sequencing was performed on blood. These receptors were taken from a human donor with ulcerative colitis or Crohn's disease, or a healthy co-twin of an affected twin (not recorded which).

The chain couples TRBV7-8 to TRBJ2-2; TCRdb gives TRBD2 as the D gene, but with no DNA this cannot be confirmed. Germline V gene sequence: CDR1 SGHVS, CDR2 FQNEAQ. The length of the CDR3 is 16 residues. The CDR3 region is CASSTAEGRNTGELFF.

This chain links TRBV20-1 with TRBJ2-1; there is no DNA to check the TCRdb D call of TRBD2. Per germline, CDR1 DFQATT and CDR2 SNEGSKA (reference sequence). The CDR3 has 16 amino acids. CDR3 amino acids: CSAQWSGPSSYNEQFF.

The genes are TRBV20-1 and TRBJ1-2; the TCRdb call, TRBD1, lacks DNA for checking. This CDR3 contains 16 residues. Germline V gives CDR1 DFQATT, CDR2 SNEGSKA (reference sequence). The CDR3 sequence: CSASLGTGRGGYGYTF.

J is TRBJ2-2 and V is TRBV20-1; TCRdb returns TRBD2, unconfirmable since there is no DNA. From germline, CDR1 is DFQATT and CDR2 SNEGSKA (reference sequence). The CDR3 loop spans 16 amino acids. The CDR3 loop is CSARDIRLVLTGELFF.

The V call is TRBV29-1, the J call TRBJ1-1. Germline CDR1 is SQVTM and CDR2 is ANQGSEA. This CDR3 spans 13 amino acids. CDR3 region: CSVGGGGTSGAFF. Based on the CDR3 plus reference TRBV29-1 and TRBJ1-1, the full variable domain is SAVISQKPSRDICQRGTSLTIQCQVDSQVTMMFWYRQQPGQSLTLIATANQGSEATYESGFVIDKFPISRPNLTFSTLTVSNMSPEDSSIYLCSVGGGGTSGAFFGQGTRLTVV.

V and J are TRBV5-1 and TRBJ2-1. This CDR3 is built from 13 residues. CDR1 SGHRS and CDR2 YFSETQ come from the germline V gene. CDR3 loop: CASSLGAYNEQFF.

The chain joins TRBV4-2 to TRBJ2-3; TCRdb's D call of TRBD1 is untestable without DNA. The CDR3 has 18 amino acids. CDR1 and CDR2 (germline): LGHNA, YNFKEQ. Here the CDR3 reads CASSPYKRQGNAFNTQYF.

J is TRBJ1-2 and V is TRBV5-1. Germline-derived CDR1 and CDR2 are SGHRS and YFSETQ. The CDR3 is 13 amino acids. Here the CDR3 reads CASSLVGGHGYTF.

This sequence joins TRBV24-1 and TRBJ2-1; the D call from TCRdb, TRBD1, cannot be confirmed without DNA. Germline CDR1 KGHDR, CDR2 SFDVKD. CDR3 length equals 18 residues. The CDR3 is CATSESGTGPPSNNEQFF.

The rearrangement joins TRBV12-3 or TRBV12-4 to TRBJ1-4; lacking DNA, the TRBD1 call made by TCRdb goes unchecked. The CDR3 length is 14 residues. The CDR3 protein is CASRWTGGNEKLFF.